A selection of T cell receptor beta chains follows, all from one sample in a study of T cell repertoires in cytomegalovirus infection. TCRdb reprocessed the reads via MiXCR and lists one record per CDR3 protein. The repertoire includes a few hundred thousand distinct CDR3 sequences, 40% of them detected once, and about 48% sits in the top ten. These receptors have no identified antigens. Sequences were derived from cultured PBMCs, sampled from culture after CMV antigen stimulation. The receptors derive from a human donor in good health (CMV status not recorded). Some clones in this sample may be carry-over from other donors' samples. CDR3s include the opening cysteine and the closing phenylalanine or tryptophan. The order of the fields is CDR3 protein, V gene.

CDR3 protein: CATSRSLDLGGSTDTQYF
V gene: TRBV15

CDR3 protein: CASSLGPYTEAFF
V gene: TRBV19

CDR3 protein: CASTHGETQYF
V gene: TRBV6-2/TRBV6-3

CDR3 protein: CASSVQGLAVLNSYNEQFF
V gene: TRBV2

CDR3 protein: CASSRLPDNSPYEQYF
V gene: TRBV6-1

CDR3 protein: CASNFNDFGGGYNEQFF
V gene: TRBV12-3/TRBV12-4

CDR3 protein: CASSAQGVNTEAFF
V gene: TRBV7-2

CDR3 protein: CASSRSGRADTQYF
V gene: TRBV7-2

CDR3 protein: CASSSGTGSEQYF
V gene: TRBV6-6

CDR3 protein: CASSFGGGPPTGELFF
V gene: TRBV5-1

CDR3 protein: CSARVGGGYSNQPQHF
V gene: TRBV20-1

CDR3 protein: CASSTRTGAGELFF
V gene: TRBV7-6

CDR3 protein: CASREGQNTEAFF
V gene: TRBV6-2/TRBV6-3

CDR3 protein: CAISGRLETDTQYF
V gene: TRBV10-3

CDR3 protein: CASSLVEGLYEQYF
V gene: TRBV7-2

CDR3 protein: CASSPIERGVPFREQYF
V gene: TRBV7-2

CDR3 protein: CASTGLGVLYPGEQYF
V gene: TRBV6-8

CDR3 protein: CASSLGTKTDTQYF
V gene: TRBV5-1

CDR3 protein: CASSLTMAATEFF
V gene: TRBV5-6

CDR3 protein: CASSFPGPRYEQYF
V gene: TRBV5-4

CDR3 protein: CASSLVWGIRAGGPPPSPNNEQFF
V gene: TRBV7-4

CDR3 protein: CASRTGGIREQYF
V gene: TRBV27

CDR3 protein: CASSFHGVAGANVLTF
V gene: TRBV7-8

CDR3 protein: CATSHGPYQETQYF
V gene: TRBV6-2/TRBV6-3

CDR3 protein: CASNRVGGELFF
V gene: TRBV6-5

CDR3 protein: CASSAPGTQRQETQYF
V gene: TRBV2

CDR3 protein: CASSLGQGNYGYTF
V gene: TRBV7-2

CDR3 protein: CASSLWEETQYF
V gene: TRBV12-3/TRBV12-4